Below, 5 T cell receptor beta chains from the same sample are listed, as sequenced in a study of control samples from healthy donors and cancer patients. Method: immunoSEQ multiplex PCR; TCRdb's copy keeps in-frame clones and lacks some. In the table there are more than 95,000 clones, roughly 91% of which are singletons. The sample consisted of PBMCs. The receptor source for this set is a man aged 55 to 70 with lung cancer.

This clone came up once. The chain couples TRBV24-1 to TRBJ1-5; D remains unclear. Trimming took 7 bases from V and 3 from J, leaving 9 bases between them. The CDR3 totals 13 residues. Germline V gene data show CDR1 as KGHDR and CDR2 as SFDVKD. The CDR3 DNA reads as TGTGCCACCAGCGGGAAGAACAATCAGCCCCAGCATTTT. Translation: CATSGKNNQPQHF.

V and J are TRBV7-8 and TRBJ2-5; 10 positions match TRBD2. CDR1 SGHVS and CDR2 FQNEAQ come from the germline V gene. The CDR3 consists of 17 residues. Trimming cost V 5 bases and J 7 bases; bases outside gene matches: 16. The CDR3 spells CASSGRLAGDHPGTQYF. The CDR3 DNA follows: TGTGCCAGCAGCGGGAGGCTAGCGGGGGACCATCCGGGGACCCAGTACTTC. The whole variable domain, filled in from reference TRBV7-8 and TRBJ2-5, reads GAGVSQSPRYKVAKRGQDVALRCDPISGHVSLFWYQQALGQGPEFLTYFQNEAQLDKSGLPSDRFFAERPEGSVSTLKIQRTQQEDSAVYLCASSGRLAGDHPGTQYFGPGTRLLVL.

This clone showed up just once. The chain is built from TRBV11-2 and TRBJ1-1; D ambiguous. The CDR3 consists of 11 residues. The germline V gene encodes CDR1 SGHAT and CDR2 FQNNGV. Deletions cut 1 base from V and 8 bases from J, with 5 bases between. The CDR3 here is CASSLGPEAFF. The CDR3 nucleotides are TGTGCCAGCAGCTTAGGTCCAGAAGCTTTCTTT.

The V gene is TRBV10-1, the J gene TRBJ2-1, with TRBD2 identical over 14 bases. Germline CDR1 and CDR2: WNHNN and SYGVQD (reference sequence). This CDR3 spans 15 amino acids. After removal of 6 bases from V and 6 bases from J, the junction contained 4 bases not matched to a gene. CDR3 region: CASSTTSGGANEQFF. CDR3 DNA: TGCGCCAGCAGCACGACTAGCGGGGGGGCCAATGAGCAGTTCTTC.

This clone has only one observation. The V call is TRBV5-4, the J call TRBJ1-4; 8 positions agree with TRBD1. The J segment lost 5 bases and the V segment lost 4 bases, leaving 7 bases of the junction unmatched. CDR1 is SGHNT and CDR2 is YYREEE in the germline V gene (reference sequence). This CDR3 has 15 amino acids. CDR3 region: CASSVGQGRNEKLFF. DNA for the CDR3: TGTGCCAGCAGCGTTGGACAGGGACGAAATGAAAAACTGTTTTTT.